This TCR beta chain was retrieved from a study of blood T cell repertoires in COVID-19. Background on the study: The analysed material was cDNA or gDNA that came from T cells, B-cell-depleted T cells, or PBMCs.

The J segment lost 5 bases and the V segment lost 5 bases, leaving 5 bases of the junction unmatched. This CDR3 comprises 14 residues. Germline loops: CDR1 MDHEN, CDR2 SYDVKM. In the study's own analysis: Estimation of nucleated cell counts relied on the amplification of reference gene primers. Sequenced by immunoSEQ multiplex PCR; TCRdb stores in-frame clones only, minus some. That table supplies the V and J calls and clone size; D and trimming were determined from the DNA. The data contain about 270,000 clones, approximately 86% of them singletons. This clone has only one observation. This sequence was found in a man between 35 and 55 years old with active or convalescent COVID-19. The specimen sequenced was peripheral blood. The genes are TRBV28 and TRBJ1-3, with TRBD1 matching over 8 bases. CDR3 in amino acids: CASSLQGARNTIYF. The CDR3 DNA reads TGTGCCAGCAGTCTGCAGGGGGCCCGAAACACCATATATTTT.